Here is one TCR beta chain with its context. Original methodology: Scientists estimated how many nucleated cells there were by amplifying reference gene primers. This table comes from immunoSEQ multiplex PCR, and its TCRdb copy is limited to in-frame clones, with some not included. V and J calls and clone size are given by that table; D and trimming were obtained from the DNA. The sample has 84,000 or so clones, around 82% seen once. Seattle-derived patients entered the study during active infection and were followed longitudinally. The sample belongs to a study of blood T cell repertoires in COVID-19. At the level of the study: Acute and convalescent COVID-19 specimens originated in the United States, Italy and Spain. The analysed material was cDNA or gDNA that came from T cells, B-cell-depleted T cells, or PBMCs.

The CDR3 length is 22 residues. The chain has TRBV21-1 and TRBJ1-1; the table's D call, TRBD1, was not checked against the DNA. TRBV21-1 is designated a pseudogene. The receptor was isolated from a man between 60 and 75 years old with COVID-19, enrolled during active disease. The specimen sequenced was peripheral blood. The CDR3 nucleotides are TGTGCCAGCAGCAAAAAGGCTTTTGGGACAGGGGTTTTTGTCGGCTGGAACACTGAAGCTTTCTTT. Encoded protein: CASSKKAFGTGVFVGWNTEAFF.